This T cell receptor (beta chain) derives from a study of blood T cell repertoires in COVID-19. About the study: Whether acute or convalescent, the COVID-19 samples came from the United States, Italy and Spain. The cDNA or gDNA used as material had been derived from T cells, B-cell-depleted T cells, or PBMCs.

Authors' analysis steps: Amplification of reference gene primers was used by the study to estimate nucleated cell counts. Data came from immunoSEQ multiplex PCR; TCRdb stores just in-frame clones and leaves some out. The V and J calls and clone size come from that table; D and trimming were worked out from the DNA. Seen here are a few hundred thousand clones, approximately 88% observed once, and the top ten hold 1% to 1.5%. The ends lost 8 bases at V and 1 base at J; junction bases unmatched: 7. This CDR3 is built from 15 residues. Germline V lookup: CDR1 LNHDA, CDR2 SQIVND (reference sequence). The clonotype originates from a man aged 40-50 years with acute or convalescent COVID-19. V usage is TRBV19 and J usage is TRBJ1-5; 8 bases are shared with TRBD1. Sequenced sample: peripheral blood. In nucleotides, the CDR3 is TGTGCCAGTCTGACAGGGGTCGCGAGCAATCAGCCCCAGCATTTT. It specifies CASLTGVASNQPQHF.